This T cell receptor (beta chain) emerged from a study of control samples from healthy donors and cancer patients. CDR3 length equals 15 residues. After removal of 5 bases from V and 1 base from J, the junction contained 6 bases not matched to a gene. Germline CDR1 is SEHNR and CDR2 is FQNEAQ (reference sequence). This clone is a singleton in its sample. TCRdb keeps only in-frame clones here, not all; method: immunoSEQ multiplex PCR. The sample lists roughly 120,000 clones, about 88% seen once, with about 2.1% in the top ten. This TCR came from a woman aged 70-85 years in good health. The sequencing sample was made of blood. V and J are TRBV7-9 and TRBJ2-7; the match to TRBD1 covers 9 bases. This CDR3 is CASSPAGTGSYEQYF. The CDR3 region has the DNA TGTGCCAGCAGCCCCGCCGGGACAGGGTCCTACGAGCAGTACTTC. Filled out from reference TRBV7-9 and TRBJ2-7, the complete variable domain reads DTGVSQNPRHKITKRGQNVTFRCDPISEHNRLYWYRQTLGQGPEFLTYFQNEAQLEKSRLLSDRFSAERPKGSFSTLEIQRTEQGDSAMYLCASSPAGTGSYEQYFGPGTRLTVT.